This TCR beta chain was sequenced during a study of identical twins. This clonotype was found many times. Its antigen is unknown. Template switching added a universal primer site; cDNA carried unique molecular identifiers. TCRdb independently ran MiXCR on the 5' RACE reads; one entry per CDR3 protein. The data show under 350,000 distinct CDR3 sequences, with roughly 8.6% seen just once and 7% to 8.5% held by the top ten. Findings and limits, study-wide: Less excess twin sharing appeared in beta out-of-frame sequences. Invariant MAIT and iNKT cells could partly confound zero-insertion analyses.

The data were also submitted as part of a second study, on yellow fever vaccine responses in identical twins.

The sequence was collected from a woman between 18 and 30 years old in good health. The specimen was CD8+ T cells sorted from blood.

Written as DNA, the CDR3 is TGTGCCAGCAGCCTTTACGGGGGGGCAGGGGAGACCCAGTACTTC. Its protein is CASSLYGGAGETQYF. The gene calls are TRBV7-9 and TRBJ2-5; TRBD2 matches 8 bases. Germline CDR1 reads SEHNR; CDR2 reads FQNEAQ (reference sequence). V dropped 5 bases and J dropped 5; count of bases not matched to a gene: 10. CDR3 length: 15 amino acids. Supplemented by reference TRBV7-9 and TRBJ2-5, the full variable domain reads DTGVSQNPRHKITKRGQNVTFRCDPISEHNRLYWYRQTLGQGPEFLTYFQNEAQLEKSRLLSDRFSAERPKGSFSTLEIQRTEQGDSAMYLCASSLYGGAGETQYFGPGTRLLVL.